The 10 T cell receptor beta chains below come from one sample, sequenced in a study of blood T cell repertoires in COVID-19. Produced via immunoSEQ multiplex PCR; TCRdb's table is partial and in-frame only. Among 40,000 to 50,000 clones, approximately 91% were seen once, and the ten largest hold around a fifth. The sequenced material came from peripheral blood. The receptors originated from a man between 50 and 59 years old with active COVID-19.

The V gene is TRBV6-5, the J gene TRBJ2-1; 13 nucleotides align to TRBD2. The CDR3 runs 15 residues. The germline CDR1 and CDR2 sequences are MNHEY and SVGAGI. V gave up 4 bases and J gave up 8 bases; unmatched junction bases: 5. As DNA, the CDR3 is TGTGCCAGCAGTTTTGGACTAGCGGGAGCGGATGAGCAGTTCTTC. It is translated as CASSFGLAGADEQFF.

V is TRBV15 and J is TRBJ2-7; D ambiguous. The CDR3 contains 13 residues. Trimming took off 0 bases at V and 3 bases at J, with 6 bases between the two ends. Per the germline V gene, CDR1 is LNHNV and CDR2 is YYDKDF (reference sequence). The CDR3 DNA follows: TGTGCCACCAGCAGAGATCTAGACTACGAGCAGTACTTC. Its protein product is CATSRDLDYEQYF.

CDR3 loop: CAWSVKGPGRIYNSPLHF. The CDR3 bases are TGTGCCTGGAGTGTAAAGGGCCCAGGGAGGATTTATAATTCACCCCTCCACTTT. The chain couples TRBV30 to TRBJ1-6, with a possible D match to TRBD1 (5 bases). The CDR3 runs 18 residues. From germline, CDR1 is GTSNPN and CDR2 SVGIG (reference sequence). Trimming took off 0 bases at V and 4 bases at J, with 19 bases between the two ends.

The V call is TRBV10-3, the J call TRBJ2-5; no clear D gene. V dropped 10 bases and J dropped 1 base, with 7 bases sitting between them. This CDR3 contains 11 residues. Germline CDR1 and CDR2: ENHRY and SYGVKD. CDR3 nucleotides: TGTGCCACCGGTCTCCAAGAGACCCAGTACTTC. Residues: CATGLQETQYF.

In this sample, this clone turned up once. Here the CDR3 DNA reads TGTGCCAGCAGTCCCCTGGGACAGGCCACAGATACGCAGTATTTT. Amino acids: CASSPLGQATDTQYF. The V call is TRBV27, the J call TRBJ2-3; TRBD1 matches 8 bases. Losses at the gene ends were 5 bases for V and 2 bases for J; bases not matched to a gene: 6. The CDR3 runs to 15 residues. CDR1 is MNHEY and CDR2 is SMNVEV in the germline V gene (reference sequence).

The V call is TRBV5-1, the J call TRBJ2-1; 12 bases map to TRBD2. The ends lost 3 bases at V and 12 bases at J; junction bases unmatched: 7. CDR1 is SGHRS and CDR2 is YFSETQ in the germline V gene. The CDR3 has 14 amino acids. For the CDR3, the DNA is TGCGCCAGCAGCTCCTTGACTAGCGGGGGCGGGCAGTTCTTC. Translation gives CASSSLTSGGGQFF.

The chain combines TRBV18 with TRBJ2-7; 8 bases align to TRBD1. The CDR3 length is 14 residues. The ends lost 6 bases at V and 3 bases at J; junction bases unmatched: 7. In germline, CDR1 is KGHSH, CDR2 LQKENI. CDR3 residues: CASSPGTGDYEQYF. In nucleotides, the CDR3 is TGTGCCAGCTCGCCCGGGACAGGAGACTACGAGCAGTACTTC.

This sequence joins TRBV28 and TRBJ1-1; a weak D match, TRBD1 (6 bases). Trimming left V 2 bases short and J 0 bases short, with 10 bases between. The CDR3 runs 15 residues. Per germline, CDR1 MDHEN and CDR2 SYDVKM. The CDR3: CASSLQGDMNTEAFF. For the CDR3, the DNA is TGTGCCAGCAGTTTACAAGGGGACATGAACACTGAAGCTTTCTTT.

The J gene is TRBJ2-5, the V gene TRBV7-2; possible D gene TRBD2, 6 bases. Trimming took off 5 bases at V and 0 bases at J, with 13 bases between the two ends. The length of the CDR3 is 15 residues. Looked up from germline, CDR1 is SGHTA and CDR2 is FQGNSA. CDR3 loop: CASSPGLRYQETQYF. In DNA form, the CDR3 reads TGTGCCAGCAGCCCGGGACTCCGGTACCAAGAGACCCAGTACTTC.

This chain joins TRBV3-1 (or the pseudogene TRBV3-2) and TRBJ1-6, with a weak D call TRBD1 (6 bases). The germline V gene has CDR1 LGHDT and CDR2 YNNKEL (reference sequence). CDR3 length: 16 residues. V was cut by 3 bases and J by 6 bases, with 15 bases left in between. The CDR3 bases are TGTGCCAGCAGCCAGGTGGGGGGGCTCGCTAATTCACCCCTCCACTTT. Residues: CASSQVGGLANSPLHF.